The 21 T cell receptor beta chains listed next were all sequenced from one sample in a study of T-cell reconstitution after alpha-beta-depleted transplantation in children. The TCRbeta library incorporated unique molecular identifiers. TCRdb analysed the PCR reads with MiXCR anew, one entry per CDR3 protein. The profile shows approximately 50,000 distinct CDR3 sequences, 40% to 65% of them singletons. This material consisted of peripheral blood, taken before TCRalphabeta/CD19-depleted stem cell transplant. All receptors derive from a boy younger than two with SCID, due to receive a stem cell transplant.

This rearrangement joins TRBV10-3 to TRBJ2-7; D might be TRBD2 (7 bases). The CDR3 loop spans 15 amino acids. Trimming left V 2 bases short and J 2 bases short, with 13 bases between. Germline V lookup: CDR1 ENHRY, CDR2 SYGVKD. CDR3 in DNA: TGTGCCATCAGTGAGGGAGGGGGGGGTACCTACGAGCAGTACTTC. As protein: CAISEGGGGTYEQYF.

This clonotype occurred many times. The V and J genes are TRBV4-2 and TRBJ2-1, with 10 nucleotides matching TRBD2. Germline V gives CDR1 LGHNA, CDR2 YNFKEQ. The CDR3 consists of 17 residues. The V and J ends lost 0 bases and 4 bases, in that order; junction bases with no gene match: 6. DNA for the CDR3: TGTGCCAGCAGCCAAGAAGGGTATAGCGGGGGGTACAATGAGCAGTTCTTC. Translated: CASSQEGYSGGYNEQFF.

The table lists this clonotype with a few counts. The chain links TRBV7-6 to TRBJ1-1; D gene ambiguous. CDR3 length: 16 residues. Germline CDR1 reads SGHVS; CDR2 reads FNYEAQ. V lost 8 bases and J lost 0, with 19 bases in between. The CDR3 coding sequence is TGTGCCAGCCAATCGGAGTTAGGTGGGGTGAACACTGAAGCTTTCTTT. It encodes CASQSELGGVNTEAFF.

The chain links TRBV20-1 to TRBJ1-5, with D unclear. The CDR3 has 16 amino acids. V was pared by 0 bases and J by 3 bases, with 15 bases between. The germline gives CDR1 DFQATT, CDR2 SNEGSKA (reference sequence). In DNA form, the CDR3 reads TGCAGTGCTAGAGAAATGGGAGCGCAGCCCAATCAGCCCCAGCATTTT. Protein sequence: CSAREMGAQPNQPQHF.

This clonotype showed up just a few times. CDR3 amino acids: CASWDRGPSYEQYF. In nucleotides, the CDR3 is TGTGCCAGCTGGGACAGGGGGCCGTCCTACGAGCAGTACTTC. V is TRBV6-2 or TRBV6-3 and J is TRBJ2-7; 12 bases agree with TRBD1. The CDR3 runs to 14 residues. Germline V CDR1 and CDR2: MNHEY, SVGEGT. V trimming: 8 bases; J trimming: 1 base; junction bases outside the gene matches: 3.

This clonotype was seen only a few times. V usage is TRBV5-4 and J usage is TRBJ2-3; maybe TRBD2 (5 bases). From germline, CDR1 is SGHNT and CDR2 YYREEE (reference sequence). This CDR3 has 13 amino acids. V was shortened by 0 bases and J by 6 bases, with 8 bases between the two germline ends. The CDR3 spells CASSLGGKDTQYF. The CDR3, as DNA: TGTGCCAGCAGCTTGGGAGGGAAGGATACGCAGTATTTT.

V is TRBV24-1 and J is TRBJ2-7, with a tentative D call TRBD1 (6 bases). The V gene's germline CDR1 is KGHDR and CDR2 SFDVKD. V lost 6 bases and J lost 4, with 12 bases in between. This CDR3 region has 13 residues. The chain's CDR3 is CATSQGRGYEQYF. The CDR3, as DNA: TGTGCCACCAGTCAGGGGAGAGGGTACGAGCAGTACTTC.

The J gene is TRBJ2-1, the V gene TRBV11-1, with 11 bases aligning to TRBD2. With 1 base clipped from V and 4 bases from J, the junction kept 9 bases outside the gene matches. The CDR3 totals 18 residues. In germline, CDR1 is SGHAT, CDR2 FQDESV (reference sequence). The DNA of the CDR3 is TGTGCCAGCAGCTTAGACCCTAGCGGGGGGCACCTATACAATGAGCAGTTCTTC. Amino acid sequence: CASSLDPSGGHLYNEQFF.

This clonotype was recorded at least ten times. This chain's CDR3 is CASSQVKAYEQYF. CDR3 nucleotide sequence: TGTGCCAGCAGCCAAGTAAAGGCCTACGAGCAGTACTTC. This chain links TRBV4-2 with TRBJ2-7; D not certain. CDR3 size: 13 residues. Trimming took off 1 base at V and 2 bases at J, with 6 bases between the two ends. Germline V gene sequence: CDR1 LGHNA, CDR2 YNFKEQ.

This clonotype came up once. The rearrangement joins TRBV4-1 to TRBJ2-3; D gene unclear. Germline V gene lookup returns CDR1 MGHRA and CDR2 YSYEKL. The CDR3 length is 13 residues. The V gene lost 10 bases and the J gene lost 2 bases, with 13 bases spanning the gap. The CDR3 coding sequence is TGCGCCACCAGATCCTTAGACACAGATACGCAGTATTTT. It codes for CATRSLDTDTQYF.

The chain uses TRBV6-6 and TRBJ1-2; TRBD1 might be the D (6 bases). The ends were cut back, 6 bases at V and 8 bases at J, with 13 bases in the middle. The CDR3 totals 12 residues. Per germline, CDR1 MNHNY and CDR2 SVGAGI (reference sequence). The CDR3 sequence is CASSDQGPGYTF. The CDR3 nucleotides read TGTGCCAGCAGCGACCAGGGGCCAGGCTACACCTTC.

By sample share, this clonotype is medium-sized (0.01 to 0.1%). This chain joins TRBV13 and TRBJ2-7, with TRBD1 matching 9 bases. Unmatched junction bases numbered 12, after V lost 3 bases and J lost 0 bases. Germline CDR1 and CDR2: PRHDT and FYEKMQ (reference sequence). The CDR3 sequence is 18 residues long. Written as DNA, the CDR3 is TGTGCCAGCAGCTTTGGGCTTGGGACAGGGAGAAACTCCTACGAGCAGTACTTC. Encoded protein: CASSFGLGTGRNSYEQYF.

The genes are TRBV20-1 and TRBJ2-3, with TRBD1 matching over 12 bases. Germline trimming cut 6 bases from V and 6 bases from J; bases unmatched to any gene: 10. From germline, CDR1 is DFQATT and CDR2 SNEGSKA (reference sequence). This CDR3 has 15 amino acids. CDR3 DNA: TGCAGTGCCAGGCCGGGACAGGGGGCAATCGATACGCAGTATTTT. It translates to CSARPGQGAIDTQYF.

CDR3 nucleotide sequence: TGCGCCAGCAGCCAAGATGGGGCGGTGGTAGCGGGAAGCACAGATACGCAGTATTTT. It specifies CASSQDGAVVAGSTDTQYF. The chain recombines TRBV4-3 with TRBJ2-3; 8 bases match TRBD2. Germline values: CDR1 LGHNA, CDR2 YSLEER. This CDR3 comprises 19 residues. V dropped 0 bases and J dropped 0; count of bases not matched to a gene: 11.

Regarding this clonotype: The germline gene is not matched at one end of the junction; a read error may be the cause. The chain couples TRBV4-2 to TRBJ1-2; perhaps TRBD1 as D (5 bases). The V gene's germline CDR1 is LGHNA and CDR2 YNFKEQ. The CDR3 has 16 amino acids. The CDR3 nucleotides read TGTGCCAGCAGCCAAGCGTCGACAGAGCCTAACTTTGGCTACACCTTC. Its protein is CASSQASTEPNFGYTF.

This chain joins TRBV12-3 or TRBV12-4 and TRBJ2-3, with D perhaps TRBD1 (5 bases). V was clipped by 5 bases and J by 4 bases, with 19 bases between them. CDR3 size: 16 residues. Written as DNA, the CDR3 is TGTGCCAGCAGTCCCAGACAGTCTAACCCCGCAGATACGCAGTATTTT. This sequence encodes CASSPRQSNPADTQYF.

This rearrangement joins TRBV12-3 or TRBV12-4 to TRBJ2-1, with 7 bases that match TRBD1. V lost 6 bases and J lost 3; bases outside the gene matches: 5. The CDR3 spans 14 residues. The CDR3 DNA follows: TGTGCCAGCAGCCACGGACAGGACTACAATGAGCAGTTCTTC. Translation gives CASSHGQDYNEQFF.

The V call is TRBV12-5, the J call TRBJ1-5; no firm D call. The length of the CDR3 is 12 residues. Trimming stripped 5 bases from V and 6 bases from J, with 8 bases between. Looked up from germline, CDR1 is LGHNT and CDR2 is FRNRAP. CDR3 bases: TGTGCTAGTGGTCTTCCAGGTCAGCCCCAGCATTTT. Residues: CASGLPGQPQHF. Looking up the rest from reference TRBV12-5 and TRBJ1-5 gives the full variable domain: DARVTQTPRHKVTEMGQEVTMRCQPILGHNTVFWYRQTMMQGLELLAYFRNRAPLDDSGMPKDRFSAEMPDATLATLKIQPSEPRDSAVYFCASGLPGQPQHFGDGTRLSIL.

The CDR3, as DNA: TGTGCCAGCAGCTTGACTAGCTCCTACGAGCAGTACTTC. Protein sequence: CASSLTSSYEQYF. This chain uses TRBV7-2 with TRBJ2-7; D might be TRBD2 (6 bases). Germline V gene lookup returns CDR1 SGHTA and CDR2 FQGNSA. The V gene lost 3 bases and the J gene lost 0 bases, with 6 bases spanning the gap. This CDR3 contains 13 residues.

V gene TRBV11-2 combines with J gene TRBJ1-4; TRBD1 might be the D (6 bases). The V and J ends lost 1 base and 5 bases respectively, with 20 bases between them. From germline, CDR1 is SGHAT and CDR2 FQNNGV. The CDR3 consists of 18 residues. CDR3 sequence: CASSLGSMFGGRNEKLFF. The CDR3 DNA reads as TGTGCCAGCAGCTTAGGATCGATGTTCGGGGGCCGGAATGAAAAACTGTTTTTT.

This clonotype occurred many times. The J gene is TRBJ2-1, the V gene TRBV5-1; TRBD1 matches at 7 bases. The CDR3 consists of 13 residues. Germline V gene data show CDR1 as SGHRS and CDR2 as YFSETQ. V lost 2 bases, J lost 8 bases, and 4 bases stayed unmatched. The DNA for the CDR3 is TGCGCCAGCAGCTTCGGGACAGACTATGAGCAGTTCTTC. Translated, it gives CASSFGTDYEQFF.